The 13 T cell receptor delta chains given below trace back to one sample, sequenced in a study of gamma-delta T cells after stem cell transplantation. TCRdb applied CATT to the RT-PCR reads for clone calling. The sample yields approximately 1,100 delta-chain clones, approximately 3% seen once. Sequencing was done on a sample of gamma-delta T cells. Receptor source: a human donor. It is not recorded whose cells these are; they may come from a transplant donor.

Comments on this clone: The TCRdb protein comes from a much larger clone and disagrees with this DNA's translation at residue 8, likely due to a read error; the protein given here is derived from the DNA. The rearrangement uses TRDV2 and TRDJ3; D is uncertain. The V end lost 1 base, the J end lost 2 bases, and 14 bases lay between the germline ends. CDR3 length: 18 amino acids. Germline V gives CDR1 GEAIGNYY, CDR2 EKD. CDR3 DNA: TGTGCCTGTGACACTGTGAGGGCGAAGACCTGGGACACCCGACAGATGTTTTTC. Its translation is CACDTVRAKTWDTRQMFF.

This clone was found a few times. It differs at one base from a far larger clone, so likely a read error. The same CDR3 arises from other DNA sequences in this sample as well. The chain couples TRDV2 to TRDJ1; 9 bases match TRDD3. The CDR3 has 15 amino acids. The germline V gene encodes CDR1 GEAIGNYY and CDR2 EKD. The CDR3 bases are TGTGCCTGCGACAGACTGGGGGACAACACCGATAAACTCATCTTT. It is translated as CACDRLGDNTDKLIF.

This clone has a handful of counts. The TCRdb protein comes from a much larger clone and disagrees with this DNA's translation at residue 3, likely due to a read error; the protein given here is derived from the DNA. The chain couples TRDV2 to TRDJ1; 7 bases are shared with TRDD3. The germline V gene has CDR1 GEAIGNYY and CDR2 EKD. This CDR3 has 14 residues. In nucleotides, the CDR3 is TGTGCCCGTGACAGGCTGGGGGTCACCGATAAACTCATCTTT. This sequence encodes CARDRLGVTDKLIF.

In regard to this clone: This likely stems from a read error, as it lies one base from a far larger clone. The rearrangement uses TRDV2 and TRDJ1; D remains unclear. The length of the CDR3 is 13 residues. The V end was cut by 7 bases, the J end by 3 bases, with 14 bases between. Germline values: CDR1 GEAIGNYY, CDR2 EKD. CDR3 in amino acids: CACDGLGPDKLIF. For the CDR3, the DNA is TGTGCCTGCGACGGGTTGGGCCCCGATAAACTCATCTTT.

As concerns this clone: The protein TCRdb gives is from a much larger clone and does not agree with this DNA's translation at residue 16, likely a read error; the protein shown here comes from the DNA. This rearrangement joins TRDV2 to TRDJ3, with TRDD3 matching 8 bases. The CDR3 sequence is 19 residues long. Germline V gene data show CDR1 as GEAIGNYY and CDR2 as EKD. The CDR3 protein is CACDSATDWGAWDTRLMFF. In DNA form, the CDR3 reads TGTGCCTGTGACAGCGCTACCGACTGGGGGGCCTGGGACACCCGACTGATGTTTTTC.

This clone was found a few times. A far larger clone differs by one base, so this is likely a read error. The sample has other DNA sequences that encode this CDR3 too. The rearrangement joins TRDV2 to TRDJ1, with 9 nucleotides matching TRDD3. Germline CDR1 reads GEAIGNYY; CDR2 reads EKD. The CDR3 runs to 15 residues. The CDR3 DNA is TGTGCCTGTGACAGACTGGGGGACAACACTGATAAACTCATCTTT. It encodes CACDRLGDNTDKLIF.

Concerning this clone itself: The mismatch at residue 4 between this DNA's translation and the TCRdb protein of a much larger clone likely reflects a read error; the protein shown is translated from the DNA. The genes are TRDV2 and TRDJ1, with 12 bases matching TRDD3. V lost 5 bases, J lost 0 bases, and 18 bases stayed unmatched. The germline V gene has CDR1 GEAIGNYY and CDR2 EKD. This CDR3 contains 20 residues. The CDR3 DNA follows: TGTGCCTGTGGCACGGTACAACTGGGGGATACTACCTCGTACACCGATAAACTCATCTTT. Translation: CACGTVQLGDTTSYTDKLIF.

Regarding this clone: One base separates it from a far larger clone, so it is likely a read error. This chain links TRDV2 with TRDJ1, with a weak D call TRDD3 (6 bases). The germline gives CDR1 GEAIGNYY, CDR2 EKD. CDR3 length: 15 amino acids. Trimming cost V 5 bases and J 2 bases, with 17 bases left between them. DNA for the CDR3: TGTGCCTGTGGCATCGCAGGGGGAGGTACCGATAAACTCATCTTT. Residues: CACGIAGGGTDKLIF.

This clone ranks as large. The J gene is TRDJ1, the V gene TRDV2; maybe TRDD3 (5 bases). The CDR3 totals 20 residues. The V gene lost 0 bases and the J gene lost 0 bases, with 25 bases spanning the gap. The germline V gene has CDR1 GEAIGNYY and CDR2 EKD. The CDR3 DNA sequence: TGTGCCTGTGACACCGTATCCCGGGTAGGTACTGGACTGTACACCGATAAACTCATCTTT. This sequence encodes CACDTVSRVGTGLYTDKLIF.

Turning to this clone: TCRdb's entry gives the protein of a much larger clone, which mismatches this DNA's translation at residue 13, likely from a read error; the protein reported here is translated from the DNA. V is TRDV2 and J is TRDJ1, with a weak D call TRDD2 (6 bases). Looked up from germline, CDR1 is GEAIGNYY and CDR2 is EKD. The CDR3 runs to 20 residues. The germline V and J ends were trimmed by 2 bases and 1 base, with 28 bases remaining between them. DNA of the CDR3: TGTGCCTGTGACAGCGTAGGTCCTACACCGCGGGGACCCTCCACCGATAAACTCATCTTT. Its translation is CACDSVGPTPRGPSTDKLIF.

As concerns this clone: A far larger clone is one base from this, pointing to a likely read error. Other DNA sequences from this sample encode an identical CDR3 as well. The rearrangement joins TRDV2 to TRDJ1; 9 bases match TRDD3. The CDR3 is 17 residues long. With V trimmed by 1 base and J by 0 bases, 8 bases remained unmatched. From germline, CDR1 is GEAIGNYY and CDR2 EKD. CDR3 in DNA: TGTGCCTGTGACACGCTTACTGGGGGACGAAACACCGATAAACTCATCTTT. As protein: CACDTLTGGRNTDKLIF.

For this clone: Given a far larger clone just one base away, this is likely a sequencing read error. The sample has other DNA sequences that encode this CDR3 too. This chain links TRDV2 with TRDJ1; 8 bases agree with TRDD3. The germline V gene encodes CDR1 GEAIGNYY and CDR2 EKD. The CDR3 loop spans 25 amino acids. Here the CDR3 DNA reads TGTGCCTGTGACACCGTAACCTCCCCCCCTCGTGCCGGGGATACAGGGAGCCGTTACACCGATAAACTCATCTTC. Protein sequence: CACDTVTSPPRAGDTGSRYTDKLIF.

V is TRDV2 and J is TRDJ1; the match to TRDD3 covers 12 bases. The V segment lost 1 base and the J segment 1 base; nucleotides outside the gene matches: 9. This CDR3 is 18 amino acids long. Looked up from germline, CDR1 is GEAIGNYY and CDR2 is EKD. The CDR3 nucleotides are TGTGCCTGTGACACGGTACAACTGGGGGATACTGGCACCGATAAACTCATCTTT. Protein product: CACDTVQLGDTGTDKLIF.